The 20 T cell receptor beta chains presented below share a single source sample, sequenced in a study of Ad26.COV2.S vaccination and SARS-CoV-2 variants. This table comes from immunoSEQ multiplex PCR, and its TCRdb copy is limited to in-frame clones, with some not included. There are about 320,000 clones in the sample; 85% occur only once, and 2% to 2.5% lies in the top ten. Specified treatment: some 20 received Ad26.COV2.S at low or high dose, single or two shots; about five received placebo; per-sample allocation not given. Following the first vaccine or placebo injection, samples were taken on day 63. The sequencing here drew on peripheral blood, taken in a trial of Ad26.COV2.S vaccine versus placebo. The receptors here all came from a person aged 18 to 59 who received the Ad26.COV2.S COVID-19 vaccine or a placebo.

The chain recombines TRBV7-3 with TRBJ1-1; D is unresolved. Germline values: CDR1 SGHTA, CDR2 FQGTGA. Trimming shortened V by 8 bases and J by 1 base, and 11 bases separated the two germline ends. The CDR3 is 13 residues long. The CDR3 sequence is CASCLDRNTEAFF. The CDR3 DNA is TGTGCCAGCTGTTTGGATCGGAACACTGAAGCTTTCTTT.

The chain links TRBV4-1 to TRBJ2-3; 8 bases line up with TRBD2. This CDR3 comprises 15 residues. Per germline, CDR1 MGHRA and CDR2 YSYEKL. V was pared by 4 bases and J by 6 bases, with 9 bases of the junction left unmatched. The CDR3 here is CASSPSGGPGDTQYF. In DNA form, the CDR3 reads TGCGCCAGCAGCCCCTCGGGGGGGCCCGGGGATACGCAGTATTTT.

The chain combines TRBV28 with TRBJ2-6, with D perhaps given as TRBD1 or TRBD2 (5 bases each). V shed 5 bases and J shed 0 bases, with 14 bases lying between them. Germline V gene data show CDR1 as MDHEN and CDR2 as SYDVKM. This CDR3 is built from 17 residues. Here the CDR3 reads CASSLTGTVSGANVLTF. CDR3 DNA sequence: TGTGCCAGCAGTCTAACCGGGACGGTCTCTGGGGCCAACGTCCTGACTTTC. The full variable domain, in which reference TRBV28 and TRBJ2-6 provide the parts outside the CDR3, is DVKVTQSSRYLVKRTGEKVFLECVQDMDHENMFWYRQDPGLGLRLIYFSYDVKMKEKGDIPEGYSVSREKKERFSLILESASTNQTSMYLCASSLTGTVSGANVLTFGAGSRLTVL.

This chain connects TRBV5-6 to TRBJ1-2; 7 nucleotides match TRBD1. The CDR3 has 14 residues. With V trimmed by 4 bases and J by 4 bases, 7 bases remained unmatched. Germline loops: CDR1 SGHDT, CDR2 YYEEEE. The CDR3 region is CASSETGEGYGYTF. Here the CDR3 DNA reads TGTGCCAGCAGCGAAACAGGGGAGGGCTATGGCTACACCTTC.

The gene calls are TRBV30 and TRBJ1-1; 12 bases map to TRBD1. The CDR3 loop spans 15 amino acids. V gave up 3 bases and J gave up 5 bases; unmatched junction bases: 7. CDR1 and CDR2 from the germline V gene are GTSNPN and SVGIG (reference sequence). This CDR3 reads CAWRDRDRGLTEAFF. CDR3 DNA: TGTGCCTGGAGGGATAGGGACAGGGGGCTAACTGAAGCTTTCTTT.

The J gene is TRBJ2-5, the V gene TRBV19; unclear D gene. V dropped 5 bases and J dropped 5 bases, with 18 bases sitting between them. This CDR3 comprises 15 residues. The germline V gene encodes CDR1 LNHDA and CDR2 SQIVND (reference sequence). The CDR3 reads CASSSRPTAAETQYF. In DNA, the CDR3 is TGTGCCAGTAGTTCCCGGCCCACCGCCGCGGAGACCCAGTACTTC.

The CDR3 DNA sequence: TGTGCCTGGAGTCTTGGGGGCGGGGATGAGCAGTTCTTC. Its protein is CAWSLGGGDEQFF. The chain is built from TRBV30 and TRBJ2-1; D is perhaps TRBD1 or TRBD2 (6 bases each). With 2 bases removed from V and 8 bases from J, the gap between germline ends came to 13 bases. There are 13 residues in the CDR3. Germline values: CDR1 GTSNPN, CDR2 SVGIG (reference sequence).

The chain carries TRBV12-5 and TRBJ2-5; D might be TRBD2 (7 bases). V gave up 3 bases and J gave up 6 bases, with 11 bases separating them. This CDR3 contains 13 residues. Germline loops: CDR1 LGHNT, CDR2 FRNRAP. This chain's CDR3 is CASGLGGAQTQYF. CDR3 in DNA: TGTGCTAGTGGTTTAGGGGGGGCCCAGACCCAGTACTTC.

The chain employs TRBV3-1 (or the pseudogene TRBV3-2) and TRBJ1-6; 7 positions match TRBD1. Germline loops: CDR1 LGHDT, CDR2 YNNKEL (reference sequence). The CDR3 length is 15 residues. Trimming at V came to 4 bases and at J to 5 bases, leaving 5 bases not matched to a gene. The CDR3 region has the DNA TGTGCCAGCAGCCCGGGGGACAGAAATAATTCACCCCTCCACTTT. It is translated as CASSPGDRNNSPLHF.

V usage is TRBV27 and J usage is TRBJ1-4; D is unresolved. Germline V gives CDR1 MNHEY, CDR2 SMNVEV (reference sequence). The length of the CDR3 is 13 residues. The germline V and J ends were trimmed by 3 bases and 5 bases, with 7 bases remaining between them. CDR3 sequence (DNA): TGTGCCAGCAGTTTTCGACGGAATGAAAAACTGTTTTTT. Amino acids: CASSFRRNEKLFF.

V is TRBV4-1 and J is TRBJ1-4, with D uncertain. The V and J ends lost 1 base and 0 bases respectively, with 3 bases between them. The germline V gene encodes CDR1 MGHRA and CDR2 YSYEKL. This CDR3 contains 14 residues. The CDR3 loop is CASSQGPTNEKLFF. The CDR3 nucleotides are TGCGCCAGCAGCCAAGGACCAACTAATGAAAAACTGTTTTTT.

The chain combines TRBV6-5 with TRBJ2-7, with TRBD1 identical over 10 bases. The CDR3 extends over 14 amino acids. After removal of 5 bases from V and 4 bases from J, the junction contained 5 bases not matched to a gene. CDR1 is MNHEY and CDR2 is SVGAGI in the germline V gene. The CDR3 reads CASSLRTGGYEQYF. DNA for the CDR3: TGTGCCAGCAGTCTTCGGACAGGGGGATACGAGCAGTACTTC.

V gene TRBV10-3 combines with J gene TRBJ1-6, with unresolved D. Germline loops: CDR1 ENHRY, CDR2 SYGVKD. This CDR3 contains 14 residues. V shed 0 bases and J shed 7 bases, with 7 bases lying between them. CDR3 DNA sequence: TGTGCCATCAGTGAGTCCCGTCCGAATTCACCCCTCCACTTT. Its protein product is CAISESRPNSPLHF.

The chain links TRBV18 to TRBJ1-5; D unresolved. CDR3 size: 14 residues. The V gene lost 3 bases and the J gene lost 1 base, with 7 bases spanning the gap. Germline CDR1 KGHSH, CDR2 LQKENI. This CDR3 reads CASSPTESNQPQHF. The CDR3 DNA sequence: TGTGCCAGCTCACCCACGGAAAGCAATCAGCCCCAGCATTTT.

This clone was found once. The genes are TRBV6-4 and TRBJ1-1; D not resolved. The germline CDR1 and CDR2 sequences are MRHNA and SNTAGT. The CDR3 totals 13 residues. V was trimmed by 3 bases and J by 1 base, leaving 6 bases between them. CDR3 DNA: TGTGCCAGCAGTGAATCGGAGAACACTGAAGCTTTCTTT. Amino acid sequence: CASSESENTEAFF.

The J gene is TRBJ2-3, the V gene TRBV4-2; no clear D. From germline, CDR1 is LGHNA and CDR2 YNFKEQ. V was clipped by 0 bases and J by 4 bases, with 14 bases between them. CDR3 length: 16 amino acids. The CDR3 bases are TGTGCCAGCAGCCAAGATAATCCCATTGGGGCAGATACGCAGTATTTT. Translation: CASSQDNPIGADTQYF.

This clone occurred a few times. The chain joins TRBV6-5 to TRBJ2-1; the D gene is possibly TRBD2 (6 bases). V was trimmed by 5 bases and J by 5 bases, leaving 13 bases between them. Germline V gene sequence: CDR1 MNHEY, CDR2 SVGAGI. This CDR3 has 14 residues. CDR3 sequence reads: CASSPETRNNEQFF. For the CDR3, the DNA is TGTGCCAGCAGTCCAGAGACTAGGAACAATGAGCAGTTCTTC.

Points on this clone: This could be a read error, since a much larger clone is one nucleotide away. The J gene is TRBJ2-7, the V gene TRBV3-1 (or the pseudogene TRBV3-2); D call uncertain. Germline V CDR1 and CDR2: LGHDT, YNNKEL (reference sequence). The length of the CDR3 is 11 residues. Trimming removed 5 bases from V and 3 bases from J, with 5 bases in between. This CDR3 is CASSFDYEQYF. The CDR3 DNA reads TGTGCCAGCAGCTTCGACTACGAGCAGTACTTC.

The CDR3 DNA sequence: TGCAGCGTTGAAGATCGGGGGGAAAACACCGGGGAGCTGTTTTTT. As protein: CSVEDRGENTGELFF. The chain uses TRBV29-1 and TRBJ2-2, with TRBD2 identical over 7 bases. This CDR3 spans 15 amino acids. Germline V gene data show CDR1 as SQVTM and CDR2 as ANQGSEA. With V trimmed by 0 bases and J by 2 bases, 3 bases remained unmatched.

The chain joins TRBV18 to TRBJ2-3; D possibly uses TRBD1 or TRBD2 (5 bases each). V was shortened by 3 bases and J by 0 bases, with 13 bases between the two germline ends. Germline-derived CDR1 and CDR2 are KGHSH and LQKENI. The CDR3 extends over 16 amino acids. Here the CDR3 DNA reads TGTGCCAGCTCACCCGCCGGGACGGCGAGCACAGATACGCAGTATTTT. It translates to CASSPAGTASTDTQYF.